What follows are 10 T cell receptor beta chains derived from one specimen sequenced in a study of tumor-infiltrating lymphocytes in primary liver carcinoma. Joint extraction of RNA and DNA used roughly 19-32 mg of bulk tissue that was unsorted. TCR beta cDNA came from about 450 ng total RNA, primed with a constant-region primer. TCR beta libraries came from three nested multiplex PCR rounds using slightly modified ARM-PCR. The study ran its first two PCR rounds for nine to ten cycles each, using TRBV1-TRBV30 forward primers and a C-beta reverse primer. TCRdb called the multiplex PCR reads again in MiXCR, with one record for every CDR3 protein. The table lists approximately 190,000 distinct CDR3 sequences, around 81% of them singletons. The specimen sequenced was tumor tissue from primary liver carcinoma. These receptors all stem from a man aged 35-49 years with primary liver carcinoma and hepatitis B virus infection.

About this clonotype: A junction end diverges from the germline sequence, so it may reflect a read error. CDR3 sequence (DNA): TGTGCCGGCAGCCAAGATTGGACTATCGACGGTGAGCAGTTCTTC. This gives the protein CAGSQDWTIDGEQFF. This chain joins TRBV4-2 and TRBJ2-1; D is possibly TRBD2 (6 bases). The germline gives CDR1 LGHNA, CDR2 YNFKEQ. The CDR3 is made up of 15 amino acids.

This clonotype was detected only once. The chain combines TRBV11-2 with TRBJ2-2; tentatively, D is TRBD1 or TRBD2 (5 bases each). CDR3 length: 14 amino acids. The V end lost 5 bases, the J end lost 6 bases, and 13 bases lay between the germline ends. CDR1 is SGHAT and CDR2 is FQNNGV in the germline V gene. CDR3 sequence: CASSTAWDAGELFF. DNA of the CDR3: TGTGCCAGCAGCACAGCCTGGGACGCCGGGGAGCTGTTTTTT.

Comment on this clonotype: A single base separates this from a much larger clone, so it may be a read error. The CDR3 end shows no conserved phenylalanine or tryptophan, and so a read error is likely. The gene calls are TRBV5-1 and TRBJ2-7; 9 bases agree with TRBD1. J lost 0 bases, V lost 4 bases, and 5 bases had no gene match. Germline CDR1 and CDR2: SGHRS and YFSETQ. This CDR3 comprises 15 residues. The CDR3 DNA reads TGCGCCAGCAGCACGACAGGGGGGGACTCCTACGAGCAGTACCTC. Amino acids: CASSTTGGDSYEQYL.

A note on this clonotype: Its ends do not fully match the called genes, so a read error is possible. The J gene is TRBJ2-2, the V gene TRBV29-1, with D possibly being TRBD1 or TRBD2 (5 bases each). Germline CDR1 is SQVTM and CDR2 is ANQGSEA. The CDR3 covers 14 residues. The chain's CDR3 is CSVIGLGPTGKLFF. CDR3 nucleotides: TGCAGCGTCATCGGTCTGGGACCCACCGGGAAGCTGTTTTTT.

The V gene is TRBV12-3 or TRBV12-4, the J gene TRBJ1-5, with 7 bases that match TRBD1. The CDR3 is 14 residues long. Trimming at V came to 7 bases and at J to 4 bases, leaving 7 bases not matched to a gene. The DNA of the CDR3 is TGTGCCAGCATGCCGACAGGGAAGAATCAGCCCCAGCATTTT. It yields the protein CASMPTGKNQPQHF.

With regard to this clonotype: Sequence at one end of the junction differs from germline and may be a read error. The chain uses TRBV6-1 and TRBJ2-2, with D possibly TRBD1 on 6 matching bases. This CDR3 has 13 amino acids. Per germline, CDR1 MNHNS and CDR2 SASEGT. The CDR3, as DNA: TGTGCCAGCAGCGTTCGGACAGCCGGGCAGCTGTTTTTT. Translated, it gives CASSVRTAGQLFF.

A word on this clonotype: Relative to the germline gene, one junction end is altered; a read error may explain this. V and J are TRBV6-1 and TRBJ2-1; 8 bases align to TRBD2. The CDR3 extends over 15 amino acids. Germline CDR1 reads MNHNS; CDR2 reads SASEGT. The CDR3 region is CASSEEAGVYNEHFF. CDR3 bases: TGTGCTAGCAGTGAAGAAGCGGGAGTATACAATGAGCATTTCTTC.

Note on this clonotype: A junction boundary mismatches the germline segment, possibly from a read error. The genes are TRBV4-3 and TRBJ1-4; maybe TRBD1 (5 bases). The CDR3 loop spans 16 amino acids. Per the germline V gene, CDR1 is LGHNA and CDR2 is YSLEER. In DNA form, the CDR3 reads TGCGCCTGCAGCCAAGATCTAAGGGGAGGAAATGAAAAACTGTTTTTT. Its protein is CACSQDLRGGNEKLFF.

About this clonotype itself: At one end, the junction sequence differs from germline, possibly due to a read error. CDR3 loop: CASSLRGRGAVF. The CDR3 coding sequence is TGTGCCAGCAGTCTCCGTGGGCGGGGAGCTGTTTTT. The chain joins TRBV6-9 to TRBJ2-2; D is perhaps TRBD2 (6 bases). The CDR3 spans 12 residues. Germline V lookup: CDR1 MNHGY, CDR2 SVAAGI.

The gene calls are TRBV18 and TRBJ2-7; 9 nucleotides match TRBD1. The CDR3 loop spans 14 amino acids. V gave up 8 bases and J gave up 3 bases; unmatched junction bases: 8. Germline V gives CDR1 KGHSH, CDR2 LQKENI. CDR3 nucleotide sequence: TGTGCCAGCACTAACCGGGACAGGGTCTACGAGCAGTACTTC. Its translation: CASTNRDRVYEQYF.